This TCR beta chain was identified in a study of cytomegalovirus exposure and HLA in healthy donors (dated by TCRdb to 2016 to 2017). Describing the broader study: According to an earlier analysis of several hundred of the donors, some 180 million T cells yielded 117 million unique TCR beta sequences and 250 to 350 Gb of sequence data. In a later analysis, previously published TCR beta repertoires from several hundred donors were re-analyzed and high-resolution HLA genotyping was added so that TCR occurrence patterns could be studied. The aim of the study was to test whether cataloging public T cell receptors could identify signatures of past pathogen exposure. Among the roughly 370 genotyped donors, around 81% belonged to the genetic ancestry cluster associated with self-reported Caucasian donors. All discovery cohort repertoires had been generated using a single sequencing platform. The study used immunosequencing to profile the T cell repertoires of approximately 640 subjects and linked those repertoires to cytomegalovirus serostatus. Genome-wide SNP genotypes for about three fifths of the 666 donors were used in a later genetic analysis, which treated that subset as a discovery cohort. Both class I and class II loci were covered by HLA typing, at four-digit resolution. An early release covering roughly 640 HLA-typed donors comprised 250 to 350 gigabases of sequencing data and around 85 million unique TCR sequences. In addition to the first cohort of approximately 650 subjects, a separate validation cohort of about 120 different subjects was used. Alongside the repertoire data, information on donor age, sex, ethnicity and CMV serostatus was compiled. Four to six DR-DQ haplotypes were handled as single units for association and clustering, since linkage in the cohort was strong. The number of donors typed differed by locus, with roughly 620-630 for A, B, C, DRB1 and DQB1, around 520 for DQA1, about 610 for DPA1, and 472 for DPB1. On average, 235,054 unique TCR beta nucleotide sequences were sequenced per donor among 398 genotyped donors of the cohort, with 15% to 20% of those sequences being non-productive. An earlier analysis of 500 to 650 of the donors applied high-throughput TCR beta sequencing to assess whether each TCR beta V gene segment acted as functional or pseudogenic. High-throughput TCR immunosequencing, statistical association of individual TCRs with disease status, and machine learning were combined to predict cytomegalovirus infection status. In the later analysis, no new phenotypic data were used to find candidate immune exposures; instead, reliance was placed on TCR beta sequences and their occurrence across donors. The paper as a whole reports these results and caveats: A later analysis reported that several top co-occurrence clusters appeared linked to parvovirus B19, influenza, CMV and Epstein-Barr virus. A group of highly shared sequence variants was considered likely to be a technical artifact of the sequencing pipeline. In a later genetic analysis, a missense DCLRE1C variant was associated with V-gene and J-gene trimming of TCR beta chains, and the association was replicated in an independent cohort. According to a later genetic analysis, donors in an Asian-associated ancestry cluster had fewer N-insertions in productive TCRs than the approximately 690-donor mean. Compared with equally common non-associated chains, HLA-associated TCR beta chains in a later analysis were more clonally expanded and had lower generation probabilities. Presence/absence analyses assumed roughly uniform sequencing depth across donors, an assumption that may not hold. In a later analysis, TCR association rates were found to vary across HLA loci, with the most associated TCRs seen for DRB1 alleles and the fewest for HLA-C alleles. Linkage disequilibrium might explain the correlated functional status among segregating V segments, but an unknown experimental factor could not be excluded. A further reported finding was that TCR beta sequences accurately predicted the HLA-A and HLA-B alleles for most subjects in the first cohort. The study listed 170 or so TCR beta chains as associated with cytomegalovirus. Some IMGT-functional V segments, including TRBV6-2 and TRBV6-3, could not be told apart with the 87-base-pair reads, so those segments were excluded. Because counts were too low, approximately 18 rarely observed V segments, including chromosome 9 orphons, were excluded from the earlier analysis of 587 of the donors. In vitro tests confirmed that three of the cytomegalovirus-associated TCR beta chains recognize cytomegalovirus antigens. Specific HLA alleles were associated with some 15,000 TCR beta sequences at a false discovery rate of 0.05 in a later analysis. This cohort had only TCR beta chains sequenced, and the lack of alpha or paired-chain data limited which features could be detected. Most TCR sequences were seen in very few donors, while some public TCRs were found in many individuals. The authors suggested that the approach could potentially be extended to other disease states and immunological phenotypes. Immune exposure information for the cohort was limited to CMV serostatus. Assigning TCR associations to individual alleles was difficult when HLA alleles, especially DR and DQ, strongly co-occurred. The classifier was reported to diagnose cytomegalovirus status with high specificity and sensitivity in both the original and validation cohorts. Because HLA typing was unavailable for some donors at each locus, only the typed subset was used in association tests. A later analysis found that most CMV-associated TCR beta chains appeared HLA-restricted, with HLA associations seemingly driven largely by CMV exposure. Broadly in line with IMGT annotations, most TCR beta V segments showed up in productive rearrangements about 87% or about 30% of the time in an earlier analysis of around 600 of the donors.

The CDR3 holds 12 amino acids from the cysteine to the phenylalanine. CDR3 DNA only is kept here, 36 bases in frame from base 1. In the germline V gene (reference sequence), CDR1 corresponds to SEHNR and CDR2 to FQNEAQ. V is pared back by 5 bases and J by 15 bases, with 17 bases lying between the germline termini. The library was produced with the immunoSEQ multiplex PCR assay. A mixture of 60 forward primers for TCR Vbeta segments and 13 reverse primers for TCR Jbeta segments was used in the multiplex PCR. The CDR3 region of rearranged TCR beta genes was amplified from genomic DNA with a multiplex PCR assay. The amplified TCR beta libraries were sequenced on the Illumina HiSeq System as 87-base-pair reads. In the original analysis: A later analysis tallied 75 million to 95 million unique TCR beta chains across the 666 repertoires, and about 12 million of those chains were shared by two or more donors. To remove PCR and sequencing errors, raw reads were error-corrected and collapsed into unique sequences using a nearest-neighbor algorithm that merged closely related sequences. Alignment of CDR3 sequences to IMGT reference sequences was used to assign V, D and J gene segments. Each retained sequence needed at least a six-nucleotide match to both a V gene segment and a J gene segment. A rearrangement counted as productive if the CDR3 had no stop codons and remained in frame with V and J, and every other rearrangement counted as non-productive. CDR3 was defined by IMGT convention, running from the second conserved V-encoded cysteine to the conserved J-encoded phenylalanine. Sequences without an unambiguous match to a single V gene segment were excluded from the earlier analysis of over 500 of the donors. An earlier analysis of fewer than 750 of the donors classified V segments as functional when productive rearrangements were above 56.7% and as segregating when the standard deviation between donors was above 5%. A statistical classification framework was built for diagnosing cytomegalovirus status from the catalog of TCR beta chain sequences. In a later analysis, TCR nucleotide sequences were compared against IMGT/GENE-DB human TR gene sequences so that V and J genes could be assigned. A later analysis assigned CDR3 sequences and most-parsimonious VDJ recombination scenarios with the TCRdist pipeline. In a later analysis, each TCR beta chain was defined by its CDR3 amino acid sequence together with its V-gene family, and reads without a unique V-gene family were excluded. As a way to deal with suspected cross-contamination and a sequencing artifact, a later analysis dropped 450 to 700 nucleotide sequences that were highly shared and had low generation probability. In a later analysis, a clonal expansion index was calculated for each public chain from normalized within-repertoire ranks of inferred template counts. A later analysis computed generation probabilities with a VDJ recombination model fitted to out-of-frame rearrangements, and checked the results against IGoR. A later analysis scored TCR-TCR, TCR-HLA and TCR-CMV co-occurrence with hypergeometric tests, applying a repertoire-size bias correction to TCR pairs. In a later analysis, false discovery rates were estimated by permuting HLA or CMV assignments 20 times. In a later analysis, co-occurring TCRs were grouped using DBSCAN, and TCRdist sequence similarity was added for clustering within HLA-allele-positive subsets. Repertoires with fewer than 30,000 or more than 120,000 public chains, plus five repertoires with anomalous nucleotide sharing, were excluded from co-occurrence clustering. TCRdb took this table from immuneACCESS and kept in-frame rearrangements with V and J called. Such tables lack part of the clones; where checked against another copy, unresolved V genes explain under half of the gap, and the rest is unexplained. Clone size and the V and J calls come from that table; the DNA yielded D and trimming. This sample is represented by 95,000 to 150,000 clones; around 85% of them were singletons. The ten largest make up around 4% of the sample.

The cohort was made up of around 720 healthy bone marrow donors. Cohort members were all nominally healthy when sampled, although unrecorded immune exposures were likely present. The donor tested CMV seropositive, placing the donor among the 289 seropositive members of the cohort. Each donor provided a peripheral blood sample, and peripheral blood mononuclear cells were used for TCR beta sequencing. The Qiagen DNeasy Blood Extraction Kit was used to extract genomic DNA from the blood cell samples. Remarks on this clone: It lacks a known antigen. Nothing much larger sits one base from this clone, and base qualities are not available.

Sequenced material: PBMCs. Recombination joined TRBV7-9 with TRBJ2-1; the D gene is possibly TRBD1, with 5 bases matching. The clonotype was recovered from a man younger than 35 in good health and CMV-seropositive. The encoded CDR3 is CASSPSKARGFF. The nucleotide sequence reads TGTGCCAGCAGCCCAAGTAAGGCTAGGGGGTTCTTC.